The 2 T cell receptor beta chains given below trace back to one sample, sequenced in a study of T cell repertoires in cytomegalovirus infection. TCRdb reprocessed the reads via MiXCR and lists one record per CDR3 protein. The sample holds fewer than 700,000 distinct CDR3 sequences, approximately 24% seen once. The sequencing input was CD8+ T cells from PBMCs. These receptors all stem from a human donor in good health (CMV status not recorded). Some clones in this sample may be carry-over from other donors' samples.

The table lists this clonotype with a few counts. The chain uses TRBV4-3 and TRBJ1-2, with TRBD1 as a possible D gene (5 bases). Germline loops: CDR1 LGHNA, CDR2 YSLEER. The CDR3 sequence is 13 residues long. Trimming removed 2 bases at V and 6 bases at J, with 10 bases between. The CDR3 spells CASSQFRGDGYTF. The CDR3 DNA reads TGCGCCAGCAGCCAATTTCGGGGGGATGGCTACACCTTC.

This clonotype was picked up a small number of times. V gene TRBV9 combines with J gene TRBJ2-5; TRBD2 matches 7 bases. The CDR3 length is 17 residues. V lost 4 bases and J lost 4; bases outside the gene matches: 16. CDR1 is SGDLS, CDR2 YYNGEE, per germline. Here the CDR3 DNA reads TGTGCCAGCAGCCCTGAAAGGGGAGGGTTTTGGGGAGAGACCCAGTACTTC. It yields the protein CASSPERGGFWGETQYF.